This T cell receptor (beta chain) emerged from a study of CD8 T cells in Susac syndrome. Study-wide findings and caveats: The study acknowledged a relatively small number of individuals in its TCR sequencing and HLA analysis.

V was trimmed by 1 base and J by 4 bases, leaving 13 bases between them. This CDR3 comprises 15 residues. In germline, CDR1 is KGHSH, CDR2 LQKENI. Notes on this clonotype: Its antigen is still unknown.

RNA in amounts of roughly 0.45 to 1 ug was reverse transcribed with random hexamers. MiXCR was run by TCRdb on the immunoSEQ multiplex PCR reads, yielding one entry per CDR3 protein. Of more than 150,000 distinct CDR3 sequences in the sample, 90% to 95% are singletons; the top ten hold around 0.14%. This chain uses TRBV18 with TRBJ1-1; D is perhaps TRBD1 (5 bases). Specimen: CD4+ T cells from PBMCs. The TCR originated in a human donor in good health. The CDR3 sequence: CASSPQADSGTEAFF. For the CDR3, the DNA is TGTGCCAGCTCACCACAAGCTGACAGTGGCACTGAAGCTTTCTTT.